Below, 15 T cell receptor beta chains from the same sample are listed, as sequenced in a study of control samples from healthy donors and cancer patients. TCRdb keeps only in-frame clones here, not all; method: immunoSEQ multiplex PCR. The data show approximately 15,000 clones, more than 75% seen once. The sequencing input was PBMCs. These receptors were taken from an older woman with colorectal cancer.

The V gene is TRBV9, the J gene TRBJ2-1; D might be TRBD2 (5 bases). The ends were cut back, 3 bases at V and 2 bases at J, with 12 bases in the middle. The germline gives CDR1 SGDLS, CDR2 YYNGEE. CDR3 size: 15 residues. CDR3 sequence: CASSAPRGTYNEQFF. Written as DNA, the CDR3 is TGTGCCAGCAGCGCCCCACGGGGAACCTACAATGAGCAGTTCTTC.

This rearrangement joins TRBV14 to TRBJ2-2; D is possibly TRBD2 (6 bases). This CDR3 region has 16 residues. The V end was cut by 8 bases, the J end by 4 bases, with 20 bases between. Germline CDR1 and CDR2: SGHDN and FVKESK. The CDR3 DNA sequence: TGTGCCAGCCCCCCGGGGGACCCAAGGGGCACCGGGGAGCTGTTTTTT. Amino acids: CASPPGDPRGTGELFF. The complete variable domain, with remaining parts taken from reference TRBV14 and TRBJ2-2, reads EAGVTQFPSHSVIEKGQTVTLRCDPISGHDNLYWYRRVMGKEIKFLLHFVKESKQDESGMPNNRFLAERTGGTYSTLKVQPAELEDSGVYFCASPPGDPRGTGELFFGEGSRLTVL.

The chain joins TRBV12-3 or TRBV12-4 to TRBJ1-2, with 9 bases aligning to TRBD1. This CDR3 region has 13 residues. Trimming at V came to 5 bases and at J to 7 bases, leaving 5 bases not matched to a gene. The CDR3 is CASSLQGAGGYTF. The CDR3 bases are TGTGCCAGCAGTCTACAGGGGGCTGGTGGCTACACCTTC.

This chain links TRBV5-4 with TRBJ1-4; D ambiguous. Germline CDR1 and CDR2: SGHNT and YYREEE (reference sequence). This CDR3 is 11 amino acids long. Trimming shortened V by 0 bases and J by 7 bases, and 1 base separated the two germline ends. The CDR3 DNA follows: TGTGCCAGCAGCTTGGGTGAAAAACTGTTTTTT. The encoded protein is CASSLGEKLFF.

This clone has only one observation. This chain uses TRBV3-1 (or the pseudogene TRBV3-2) with TRBJ1-2; 7 positions agree with TRBD1. CDR1 and CDR2 from the germline V gene are LGHDT and YNNKEL (reference sequence). Trimming took 4 bases from V and 1 from J; bases not matched to a gene: 3. This CDR3 contains 14 residues. The CDR3 protein is CASSPDRNNYGYTF. DNA of the CDR3: TGTGCCAGCAGCCCGGACAGGAATAACTATGGCTACACCTTC.

The chain is built from TRBV9 and TRBJ1-6; D not certain. This CDR3 has 16 amino acids. CDR1 is SGDLS and CDR2 is YYNGEE in the germline V gene. Trimming cost V 2 bases and J 0 bases, with 9 bases left between them. This CDR3 is CASSVGPSSYNSPLHF. The CDR3 nucleotides are TGTGCCAGCAGCGTGGGTCCTAGCTCCTATAATTCACCCCTCCACTTT.

The gene calls are TRBV18 and TRBJ1-6; D is ambiguous. Germline V gene sequence: CDR1 KGHSH, CDR2 LQKENI. The germline V and J ends were trimmed by 0 bases and 13 bases, with 19 bases remaining between them. The CDR3 spans 16 residues. Here the CDR3 reads CASSPPAGSVITPLHF. The DNA for the CDR3 is TGTGCCAGCTCACCACCGGCGGGCAGCGTTATAACGCCCCTCCACTTT.

The genes are TRBV9 and TRBJ1-5; the D gene is possibly TRBD1 (5 bases). This CDR3 region has 13 residues. Deletions cut 3 bases from V and 5 bases from J, with 9 bases between. Per germline, CDR1 SGDLS and CDR2 YYNGEE. CDR3 residues: CASSEGRDQPQHF. In DNA form, the CDR3 reads TGTGCCAGCAGCGAGGGCAGGGATCAGCCCCAGCATTTT.

This sequence joins TRBV30 and TRBJ2-7; 8 bases map to TRBD1. The length of the CDR3 is 13 residues. V was clipped by 5 bases and J by 5 bases; unmatched bases: 8. Germline-derived CDR1 and CDR2 are GTSNPN and SVGIG (reference sequence). The CDR3 nucleotides read TGTGCCTGGGGACAGACAGGGGTCGACGAGCAGTACTTC. Its translation: CAWGQTGVDEQYF. Filled out from reference TRBV30 and TRBJ2-7, the complete variable domain reads SQTIHQWPATLVQPVGSPLSLECTVEGTSNPNLYWYRQAAGRGLQLLFYSVGIGQISSEVPQNLSASRPQDRQFILSSKKLLLSDSGFYLCAWGQTGVDEQYFGPGTRLTVT.

The chain has TRBV4-3 and TRBJ2-3; 8 nucleotides line up with TRBD2. The V gene end was trimmed by 1 base and the J gene end by 1 base; junction bases not matched to a gene: 4. The CDR3 length is 16 residues. CDR1 LGHNA and CDR2 YSLEER come from the germline V gene. CDR3 in DNA: TGCGCCAGCAGCCAAGGAAGTAGCGGGGGCACAGATACGCAGTATTTT. Its protein product is CASSQGSSGGTDTQYF.

The CDR3 reads CSASHGTSSSEQYF. The CDR3, as DNA: TGCAGTGCTAGTCACGGGACTAGCTCGTCCGAGCAGTACTTC. The chain combines TRBV20-1 with TRBJ2-7; 9 positions agree with TRBD2. In germline, CDR1 is DFQATT, CDR2 SNEGSKA (reference sequence). The V and J ends lost 3 bases and 6 bases, in that order; junction bases with no gene match: 9. This CDR3 contains 14 residues.

This chain links TRBV12-3 or TRBV12-4 with TRBJ1-1; 9 nucleotides agree with TRBD1. Losses at the gene ends were 10 bases for V and 4 bases for J; bases not matched to a gene: 7. The CDR3 totals 13 residues. CDR3 DNA: TGTGCCACCTCCGGACAGGGGCGCACTGAAGCTTTCTTT. The encoded protein is CATSGQGRTEAFF.

This chain links TRBV4-3 with TRBJ1-5, with D maybe TRBD1 (5 bases). CDR3 length equals 18 residues. Germline V CDR1 and CDR2: LGHNA, YSLEER. V was shortened by 0 bases and J by 2 bases, with 17 bases between the two germline ends. For the CDR3, the DNA is TGCGCCAGCAGCCAAGATAGAGGAGGGGTTCTTGGCAATCAGCCCCAGCATTTT. Translated, it gives CASSQDRGGVLGNQPQHF.

V gene TRBV19 combines with J gene TRBJ1-1; D not certain. This CDR3 has 13 residues. V lost 7 bases, J lost 1 base, and 10 bases lay in between. CDR1 is LNHDA, CDR2 SQIVND, per germline (reference sequence). For the CDR3, the DNA is TGTGCCAGTACGCCCCGCGAGAACACTGAAGCTTTCTTT. Its translation: CASTPRENTEAFF. Together with reference TRBV19 and TRBJ1-1, the CDR3 gives the full variable domain: DGGITQSPKYLFRKEGQNVTLSCEQNLNHDAMYWYRQDPGQGLRLIYYSQIVNDFQKGDIAEGYSVSREKKESFPLTVTSAQKNPTAFYLCASTPRENTEAFFGQGTRLTVV.

This rearrangement joins TRBV5-1 to TRBJ1-1; maybe TRBD1 (5 bases). This CDR3 has 17 amino acids. The germline V gene has CDR1 SGHRS and CDR2 YFSETQ. Trimming left V 4 bases short and J 0 bases short, with 19 bases between. In DNA form, the CDR3 reads TGCGCCAGCAGCCCAGGACACATTTTTTACATGAACACTGAAGCTTTCTTT. Translating it yields CASSPGHIFYMNTEAFF.